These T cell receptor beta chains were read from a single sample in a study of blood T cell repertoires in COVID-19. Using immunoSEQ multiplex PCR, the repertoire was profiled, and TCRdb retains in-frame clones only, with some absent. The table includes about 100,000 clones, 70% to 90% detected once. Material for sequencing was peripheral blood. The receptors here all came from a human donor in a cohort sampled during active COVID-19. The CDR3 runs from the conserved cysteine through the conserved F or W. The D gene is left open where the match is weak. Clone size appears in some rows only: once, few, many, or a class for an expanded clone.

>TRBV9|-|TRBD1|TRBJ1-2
CASSRKGGQLYGYTF
TGTGCCAGCAGCCGAAAGGGGGGACAGCTCTATGGCTACACCTTC
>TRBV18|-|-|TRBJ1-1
CASSPFSENTEAFF
TGTGCCAGCTCACCTTTCTCAGAGAACACTGAAGCTTTCTTT
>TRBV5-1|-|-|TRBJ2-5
CASSSGTGSGETQYF
TGCGCCAGCAGCAGCGGGACAGGTTCAGGGGAGACCCAGTACTTC
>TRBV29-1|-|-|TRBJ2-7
CSVEESQASYEQYF
TGCAGCGTTGAAGAGTCGCAGGCCTCCTACGAGCAGTACTTC
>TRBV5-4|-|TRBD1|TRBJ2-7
CASSYSGGRPYEQYF
TGTGCCAGCAGTTATTCAGGGGGCCGGCCCTACGAGCAGTACTTC
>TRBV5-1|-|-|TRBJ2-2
CASSLVTGNTGELFF
TGCGCCAGCAGTTTGGTGACAGGGAACACCGGGGAGCTGTTTTTT
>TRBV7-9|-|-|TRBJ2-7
CASSFLLQGSEQYF
TGTGCCAGCAGCTTCCTCCTCCAGGGATCCGAGCAGTACTTC
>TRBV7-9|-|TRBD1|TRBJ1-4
CASRPPGTANEKLFF
TGTGCCAGCAGGCCCCCCGGGACAGCTAATGAAAAACTGTTTTTT
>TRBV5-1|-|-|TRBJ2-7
CASSSVNTASVYEQYF
TGCGCCAGCAGCTCAGTCAACACCGCATCCGTATACGAGCAGTACTTC
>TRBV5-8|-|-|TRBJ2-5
CASSLGRSYQETQYF
TGTGCCAGCAGCTTGGGGAGGTCGTACCAAGAGACCCAGTACTTC
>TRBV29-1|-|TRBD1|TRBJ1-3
CSVEDRGQGASGNTIYF
TGCAGCGTTGAAGATCGGGGACAGGGGGCGTCTGGAAACACCATATATTTT
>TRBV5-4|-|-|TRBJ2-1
CASSLGGSGGSSYNEQFF
TGTGCCAGCAGCTTGGGGGGTAGCGGAGGAAGCTCCTACAATGAGCAGTTCTTC
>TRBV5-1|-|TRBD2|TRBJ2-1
CASSLVTTLLAGVLNEQFF
TGCGCCAGCAGCTTGGTAACTACGTTACTAGCGGGAGTTTTGAATGAGCAGTTCTTC
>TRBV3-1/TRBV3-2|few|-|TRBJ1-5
CASSQGLQPQHF
TGTGCCAGCAGCCAAGGGCTTCAGCCCCAGCATTTT
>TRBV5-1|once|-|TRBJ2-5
CASSLVAEETQYF
TGCGCCAGCAGCTTGGTTGCGGAAGAGACCCAGTACTTC
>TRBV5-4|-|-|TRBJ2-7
CASSSGRGGYEQYF
TGTGCCAGCAGCTCAGGACGGGGAGGCTACGAGCAGTACTTC
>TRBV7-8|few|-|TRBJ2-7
CASSLGTGRAYEQYF
TGTGCCAGCAGCTTAGGGACAGGGAGGGCATACGAGCAGTACTTC
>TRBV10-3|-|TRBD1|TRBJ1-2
CAIRQGAGYGYTF
TGTGCCATCAGGCAGGGGGCGGGCTATGGCTACACCTTC
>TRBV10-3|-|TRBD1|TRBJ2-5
CASRGTEETQYF
TGTGCCAGTCGTGGGACAGAAGAGACCCAGTACTTC
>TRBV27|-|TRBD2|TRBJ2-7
CASQPRLAGSYEQYF
TGTGCCAGCCAGCCAAGACTAGCGGGATCCTACGAGCAGTACTTC
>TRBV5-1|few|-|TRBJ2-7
CASGRDSPHEQYF
TGCGCCAGCGGTCGGGACTCTCCCCACGAGCAGTACTTC
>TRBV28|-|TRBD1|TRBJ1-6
CASSSPNRGPNSPLHF
TGTGCCAGCAGTTCACCGAACAGGGGTCCTAATTCACCCCTCCACTTT
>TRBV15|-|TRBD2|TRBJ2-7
CATKVGGNNEQYF
TGTGCCACTAAGGTGGGGGGGAACAACGAGCAGTACTTC
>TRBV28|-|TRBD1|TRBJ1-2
CASSSGTGGGGYTF
TGTGCCAGCAGTTCAGGAACAGGGGGAGGGGGCTACACCTTC
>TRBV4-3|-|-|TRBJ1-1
CASSQVLGLSRGEAFF
TGCGCCAGCAGCCAAGTTTTAGGCCTAAGCAGGGGTGAAGCTTTCTTT
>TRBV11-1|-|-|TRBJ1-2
CASSRTNYGYTF
TGTGCCAGCAGTCGAACAAACTATGGCTACACCTTC
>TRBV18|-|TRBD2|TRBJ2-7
CASSPSGSNEQYF
TGTGCCAGCTCGCCTAGCGGGAGCAACGAGCAGTACTTC
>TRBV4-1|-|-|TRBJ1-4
CASSIQGGRVEKLFF
TGCGCCAGCAGCATACAGGGAGGGAGGGTTGAAAAACTGTTTTTT
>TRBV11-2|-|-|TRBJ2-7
CASSLVRANYEQYF
TGTGCCAGCAGCTTAGTACGTGCGAACTACGAGCAGTACTTC
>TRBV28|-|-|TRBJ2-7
CASRGREQYF
TGTGCCAGCAGGGGCCGAGAGCAGTACTTC
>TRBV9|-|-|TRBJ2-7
CASSVEVGGGVSHEQYF
TGTGCCAGCAGCGTAGAAGTCGGAGGGGGCGTTTCCCACGAGCAGTACTTC